This T cell receptor beta chain was sequenced during a study of T-cell memory formation after mild COVID-19. General study points: Memory from before infection featured some responding clones, which suggests cross-reactive memory joined. Still unconfirmed is whether the second-wave clones peaking on day 37 recognized SARS-CoV-2. From day 15 to 85, contracting clones were balanced between CD4 and CD8, whereas later expanders leaned toward CD4+. Clones that contracted clustered mainly in CM and EM if CD4+ and in EMRA if CD8+.

This clonotype was counted many times. Its antigen is unidentified. TCRdb recomputed calls from the 5' RACE reads with MiXCR, one row per CDR3 protein. The sample includes 150,000 to 200,000 distinct CDR3 sequences, under 14% of them seen just once. Sequenced: PBMCs or a T cell subset sorted from them (not recorded which). The sequence came from a man younger than 35 who had mild COVID-19 (a few samples of this study predate the infection). Cell type and time point are not known.

CDR3 amino acids: CASSLSGMGHNEQFF. In DNA form, the CDR3 reads TGTGCCAGCAGCTTAAGTGGGATGGGGCACAATGAGCAGTTCTTC. This sequence joins TRBV7-3 and TRBJ2-1; possibly TRBD1 for D (5 bases). Trimming took 1 base from V and 5 from J, leaving 12 bases between them. CDR1 and CDR2 from the germline V gene are SGHTA and FQGTGA. This CDR3 contains 15 residues.